Included here is one T cell receptor (beta chain) sequence, with context. Its antigen target is currently unknown. No per-base quality is available; no much larger clone lies one base away. This entry comes from a study of shared T cell receptors in the human thymus (dated by TCRdb to the early 2020s). Study-level background: The study investigated the way shared, self-reactive T-cell receptor alpha chains are produced in the human thymus.

After removal of 8 bases from V and 6 bases from J, the junction retains 13 bases not matched to a gene. The CDR1 and CDR2 encoded by the germline V gene (reference sequence) are MNHEY and SMNVEV. From its cysteine to its phenylalanine, the CDR3 spans 15 amino acids. CDR3 DNA only is kept here, 45 bases in frame from base 1. Libraries were made using the immunoSEQ multiplex PCR assay. TCRdb provides this immuneACCESS table in a form limited to in-frame rearrangements. Some clones are lacking; in checked studies, under half of them reflect an unresolved V gene, and why the rest are absent is not known. The sample yields about 660,000 clones; 88% were counted once. Of the sample, 0.01% falls within the top ten clones. The same sample was also used in a study of human thymus T cells. As that second paper reports: Immunologically healthy infants undergoing open corrective cardiac surgery for congenital heart defects in Finland were used as donors. Thymus tissue was collected as surgical resects that were removed during corrective cardiac surgery. Biased V and J gene segment usage appeared to be present in both thymic and peripheral blood repertoires. Highly overlapping thymic TCR repertoires among unrelated individuals were reported in the related research. The study characterized TCR alpha and beta repertoires from about 8 infant thymus samples and four related peripheral blood samples. The cohort included several male and a couple of female infants, with donor ages spanning 7 to 244 days. Thymocytes were freed from the tissue by mechanical means and kept at -70 degrees C as pellets of roughly 8.5-31 million cells. A QIAsymphony instrument was used to extract genomic DNA from the frozen cell pellets. The immunoSEQ multiplex PCR assay was used to amplify the TCRB and TCRAD loci from a standardized quantity of quality-controlled genomic DNA. The amplicons spanned the V(D)J region and were long enough to cover the CDR3 and allow V and J genes to be identified. The commercial immunoSEQ service was used to sequence amplicons on an Illumina platform. Primer bias and sequencing errors were corrected using previously described methods, and TCRAD and TCRB definitions followed the IMGT database. immunoSEQ Analyzer 3.0 and VDJTools were used for repertoire analysis, which covered basic statistics, V/J segment usage, diversity estimates, rarefaction and pairwise overlap. To estimate diversity, the Chao1, ChaoE, Efron-Thisted, Shannon and inverse Simpson indices were applied, and diversity was also estimated on datasets down-sampled to the smallest sample. Repertoire overlap was assessed by strict matching of CDR3 nucleotide sequence, V gene and J gene, and clustering was done by Jaccard-based multidimensional scaling. Thymus samples yielded on average roughly 810,000 unique TCRB clonotypes, compared with 70,000 to 85,000 from blood samples.

The receptor chain draws on TRBV27 and TRBJ1-1, with 9 bases matching TRBD1. The sequence was obtained from a boy younger than two with a congenital heart defect. Donor details come from another sample of the same person, matched by shared clones. Sample: thymocytes. The nucleotides read TGTGCCAGCCTTCCCACCGACAGGGGGGGCGCTGAAGCTTTCTTT. Its protein is CASLPTDRGGAEAFF.